Shown below are 15 T cell receptor beta chains from a single sample sequenced in a study of blood T cell repertoires in COVID-19. Profiled with immunoSEQ multiplex PCR; TCRdb holds only in-frame clones, not every one. The data show about 350,000 clones, more than 70% seen once. Sequencing used peripheral blood. The receptors were gathered from a woman in her sixties or seventies with COVID-19, enrolled during active disease.

The chain is built from TRBV5-1 and TRBJ2-5; D perhaps matches TRBD2 (7 bases). The CDR3 length is 15 residues. Trimming took off 0 bases at V and 5 bases at J, with 14 bases between the two ends. Germline V gene data show CDR1 as SGHRS and CDR2 as YFSETQ. CDR3 in DNA: TGCGCCAGCAGCTTGGCGGGGGGCTTTACGGAGACCCAGTACTTC. As protein: CASSLAGGFTETQYF.

The J gene is TRBJ2-3, the V gene TRBV6-5; D not certain. The V gene's germline CDR1 is MNHEY and CDR2 SVGAGI. V was trimmed by 2 bases and J by 7 bases, leaving 10 bases between them. This CDR3 comprises 13 residues. The CDR3: CASSYEAPNTQYF. The CDR3 DNA reads as TGTGCCAGCAGTTACGAGGCCCCTAATACGCAGTATTTT.

The V and J genes are TRBV6-1 and TRBJ1-1; D remains unclear. Germline assignment: CDR1 MNHNS and CDR2 SASEGT. CDR3 length equals 12 residues. Deletions cut 3 bases from V and 0 bases from J, with 2 bases between. This CDR3 reads CASSDMNTEAFF. CDR3 nucleotides: TGTGCCAGCAGTGACATGAACACTGAAGCTTTCTTT.

V is TRBV4-1 and J is TRBJ1-5; weak D call: TRBD1 (5 bases). There are 14 residues in the CDR3. Looked up from germline, CDR1 is MGHRA and CDR2 is YSYEKL. V was trimmed by 4 bases and J by 6 bases, leaving 13 bases between them. CDR3 region: CASSRRVDSQPQHF. The CDR3 DNA reads as TGCGCCAGCAGCCGCAGGGTGGATAGTCAGCCCCAGCATTTT.

This clone turned up a few times. V usage is TRBV2 and J usage is TRBJ1-6; possible D gene TRBD1, 5 bases. CDR1 and CDR2 (germline): SNHLY, FYNNEI. CDR3 length equals 17 residues. V gave up 1 base and J gave up 6 bases, with 16 bases separating them. CDR3 nucleotide sequence: TGTGCCAGCAGTGAAGAAAGCCCAGGGCTCCTTAATTCACCCCTCCACTTT. This gives the protein CASSEESPGLLNSPLHF. The full variable domain, completed using reference TRBV2 and TRBJ1-6, is EPEVTQTPSHQVTQMGQEVILRCVPISNHLYFYWYRQILGQKVEFLVSFYNNEISEKSEIFDDQFSVERPDGSNFTLKIRSTKLEDSAMYFCASSEESPGLLNSPLHFGNGTRLTVT.

This clone was seen only a few times. This chain links TRBV6-1 with TRBJ1-3, with D perhaps matching TRBD1 (5 bases). Trimming removed 2 bases from V and 0 bases from J, with 8 bases in between. CDR3 size: 15 residues. CDR1 MNHNS and CDR2 SASEGT come from the germline V gene. CDR3 DNA sequence: TGTGCCAGCAGTGAAATCGACAGCTCTGGAAACACCATATATTTT. It codes for CASSEIDSSGNTIYF.

Only one count was recorded for this clone. The chain links TRBV15 to TRBJ2-7; TRBD2 agrees at 10 bases. Unmatched junction bases numbered 10, after V lost 1 base and J lost 1 base. The V gene's germline CDR1 is LNHNV and CDR2 YYDKDF (reference sequence). There are 18 residues in the CDR3. The CDR3 reads CATSRVRTSGAPSYEQYF. The CDR3 DNA sequence: TGTGCCACCAGCAGAGTGCGAACTAGCGGGGCCCCTTCCTACGAGCAGTACTTC.

The rearrangement links TRBV19 to TRBJ1-5; D possibly corresponds to TRBD1 (6 bases). Germline V gene lookup returns CDR1 LNHDA and CDR2 SQIVND (reference sequence). V lost 5 bases, J lost 3 bases, and 8 bases lay in between. The CDR3 spans 13 residues. CDR3: CASSPGHNQPQHF. CDR3 coding DNA: TGTGCCAGTAGTCCGGGACACAATCAGCCCCAGCATTTT.

This chain connects TRBV9 to TRBJ1-5, with D perhaps matching TRBD1 (6 bases). Trimming stripped 4 bases from V and 4 bases from J, with 12 bases between. The CDR3 contains 14 residues. Germline CDR1 is SGDLS and CDR2 is YYNGEE. The DNA for the CDR3 is TGTGCCAGCAGCCGAGGACAGACTAATCAGCCCCAGCATTTT. Residues: CASSRGQTNQPQHF.

The chain couples TRBV10-1 to TRBJ1-4; 12 nucleotides line up with TRBD1. In germline, CDR1 is WNHNN, CDR2 SYGVQD (reference sequence). The CDR3 spans 15 residues. The V segment lost 9 bases and the J segment 4 bases; nucleotides outside the gene matches: 6. In DNA, the CDR3 is TGCGCCAGAGAGGGACAGGGGGCCTATAATGAAAAACTGTTTTTT. It yields the protein CAREGQGAYNEKLFF.

Here the CDR3 DNA reads TGTGCCAGCAGCCAAGGACTACAAGAGACCCAGTACTTC. This translates into CASSQGLQETQYF. V and J are TRBV14 and TRBJ2-5; a possible D gene is TRBD2 (5 bases). The CDR3 runs to 13 residues. Trimming removed 1 base at V and 2 bases at J, with 5 bases between. Germline CDR1 reads SGHDN; CDR2 reads FVKESK.

In this sample, this clone turned up once. This sequence joins TRBV10-3 and TRBJ1-2, with TRBD1 identical over 11 bases. Trimming at V came to 6 bases and at J to 8 bases, leaving 8 bases not matched to a gene. Germline V gene data show CDR1 as ENHRY and CDR2 as SYGVKD. CDR3 size: 14 residues. The CDR3 nucleotides are TGTGCCATCAGCTTCGGACAGGGGGCAAGGGGCTACACCTTC. Residues: CAISFGQGARGYTF.

The chain links TRBV6-6 to TRBJ2-3, with D possibly matching TRBD2 (6 bases). Germline CDR1 and CDR2: MNHNY and SVGAGI (reference sequence). The CDR3 contains 12 residues. Between the trimmed V and J ends, which lost 7 bases and 6 bases, there was a span of 11 bases. The CDR3 region is CASKPGGDTQYF. CDR3 nucleotides: TGTGCCAGCAAACCCGGAGGGGATACGCAGTATTTT.

V and J are TRBV19 and TRBJ1-3, with 7 positions matching TRBD1. V lost 3 bases and J lost 2; bases outside the gene matches: 4. CDR1 and CDR2 from the germline V gene are LNHDA and SQIVND (reference sequence). CDR3 length equals 15 residues. The CDR3 reads CASSIVGQAGNTIYF. For the CDR3, the DNA is TGTGCCAGTAGTATCGTCGGACAGGCTGGAAACACCATATATTTT.

The CDR3 DNA is TGTGCCAGCAGCTCCGCCGGGAGCTCGAACACTGAAGCTTTCTTT. It codes for CASSSAGSSNTEAFF. This chain joins TRBV7-9 and TRBJ1-1, with D unclear. V was clipped by 4 bases and J by 1 base, with 13 bases between them. The CDR3 length is 15 residues. Germline V gene lookup returns CDR1 SEHNR and CDR2 FQNEAQ (reference sequence).